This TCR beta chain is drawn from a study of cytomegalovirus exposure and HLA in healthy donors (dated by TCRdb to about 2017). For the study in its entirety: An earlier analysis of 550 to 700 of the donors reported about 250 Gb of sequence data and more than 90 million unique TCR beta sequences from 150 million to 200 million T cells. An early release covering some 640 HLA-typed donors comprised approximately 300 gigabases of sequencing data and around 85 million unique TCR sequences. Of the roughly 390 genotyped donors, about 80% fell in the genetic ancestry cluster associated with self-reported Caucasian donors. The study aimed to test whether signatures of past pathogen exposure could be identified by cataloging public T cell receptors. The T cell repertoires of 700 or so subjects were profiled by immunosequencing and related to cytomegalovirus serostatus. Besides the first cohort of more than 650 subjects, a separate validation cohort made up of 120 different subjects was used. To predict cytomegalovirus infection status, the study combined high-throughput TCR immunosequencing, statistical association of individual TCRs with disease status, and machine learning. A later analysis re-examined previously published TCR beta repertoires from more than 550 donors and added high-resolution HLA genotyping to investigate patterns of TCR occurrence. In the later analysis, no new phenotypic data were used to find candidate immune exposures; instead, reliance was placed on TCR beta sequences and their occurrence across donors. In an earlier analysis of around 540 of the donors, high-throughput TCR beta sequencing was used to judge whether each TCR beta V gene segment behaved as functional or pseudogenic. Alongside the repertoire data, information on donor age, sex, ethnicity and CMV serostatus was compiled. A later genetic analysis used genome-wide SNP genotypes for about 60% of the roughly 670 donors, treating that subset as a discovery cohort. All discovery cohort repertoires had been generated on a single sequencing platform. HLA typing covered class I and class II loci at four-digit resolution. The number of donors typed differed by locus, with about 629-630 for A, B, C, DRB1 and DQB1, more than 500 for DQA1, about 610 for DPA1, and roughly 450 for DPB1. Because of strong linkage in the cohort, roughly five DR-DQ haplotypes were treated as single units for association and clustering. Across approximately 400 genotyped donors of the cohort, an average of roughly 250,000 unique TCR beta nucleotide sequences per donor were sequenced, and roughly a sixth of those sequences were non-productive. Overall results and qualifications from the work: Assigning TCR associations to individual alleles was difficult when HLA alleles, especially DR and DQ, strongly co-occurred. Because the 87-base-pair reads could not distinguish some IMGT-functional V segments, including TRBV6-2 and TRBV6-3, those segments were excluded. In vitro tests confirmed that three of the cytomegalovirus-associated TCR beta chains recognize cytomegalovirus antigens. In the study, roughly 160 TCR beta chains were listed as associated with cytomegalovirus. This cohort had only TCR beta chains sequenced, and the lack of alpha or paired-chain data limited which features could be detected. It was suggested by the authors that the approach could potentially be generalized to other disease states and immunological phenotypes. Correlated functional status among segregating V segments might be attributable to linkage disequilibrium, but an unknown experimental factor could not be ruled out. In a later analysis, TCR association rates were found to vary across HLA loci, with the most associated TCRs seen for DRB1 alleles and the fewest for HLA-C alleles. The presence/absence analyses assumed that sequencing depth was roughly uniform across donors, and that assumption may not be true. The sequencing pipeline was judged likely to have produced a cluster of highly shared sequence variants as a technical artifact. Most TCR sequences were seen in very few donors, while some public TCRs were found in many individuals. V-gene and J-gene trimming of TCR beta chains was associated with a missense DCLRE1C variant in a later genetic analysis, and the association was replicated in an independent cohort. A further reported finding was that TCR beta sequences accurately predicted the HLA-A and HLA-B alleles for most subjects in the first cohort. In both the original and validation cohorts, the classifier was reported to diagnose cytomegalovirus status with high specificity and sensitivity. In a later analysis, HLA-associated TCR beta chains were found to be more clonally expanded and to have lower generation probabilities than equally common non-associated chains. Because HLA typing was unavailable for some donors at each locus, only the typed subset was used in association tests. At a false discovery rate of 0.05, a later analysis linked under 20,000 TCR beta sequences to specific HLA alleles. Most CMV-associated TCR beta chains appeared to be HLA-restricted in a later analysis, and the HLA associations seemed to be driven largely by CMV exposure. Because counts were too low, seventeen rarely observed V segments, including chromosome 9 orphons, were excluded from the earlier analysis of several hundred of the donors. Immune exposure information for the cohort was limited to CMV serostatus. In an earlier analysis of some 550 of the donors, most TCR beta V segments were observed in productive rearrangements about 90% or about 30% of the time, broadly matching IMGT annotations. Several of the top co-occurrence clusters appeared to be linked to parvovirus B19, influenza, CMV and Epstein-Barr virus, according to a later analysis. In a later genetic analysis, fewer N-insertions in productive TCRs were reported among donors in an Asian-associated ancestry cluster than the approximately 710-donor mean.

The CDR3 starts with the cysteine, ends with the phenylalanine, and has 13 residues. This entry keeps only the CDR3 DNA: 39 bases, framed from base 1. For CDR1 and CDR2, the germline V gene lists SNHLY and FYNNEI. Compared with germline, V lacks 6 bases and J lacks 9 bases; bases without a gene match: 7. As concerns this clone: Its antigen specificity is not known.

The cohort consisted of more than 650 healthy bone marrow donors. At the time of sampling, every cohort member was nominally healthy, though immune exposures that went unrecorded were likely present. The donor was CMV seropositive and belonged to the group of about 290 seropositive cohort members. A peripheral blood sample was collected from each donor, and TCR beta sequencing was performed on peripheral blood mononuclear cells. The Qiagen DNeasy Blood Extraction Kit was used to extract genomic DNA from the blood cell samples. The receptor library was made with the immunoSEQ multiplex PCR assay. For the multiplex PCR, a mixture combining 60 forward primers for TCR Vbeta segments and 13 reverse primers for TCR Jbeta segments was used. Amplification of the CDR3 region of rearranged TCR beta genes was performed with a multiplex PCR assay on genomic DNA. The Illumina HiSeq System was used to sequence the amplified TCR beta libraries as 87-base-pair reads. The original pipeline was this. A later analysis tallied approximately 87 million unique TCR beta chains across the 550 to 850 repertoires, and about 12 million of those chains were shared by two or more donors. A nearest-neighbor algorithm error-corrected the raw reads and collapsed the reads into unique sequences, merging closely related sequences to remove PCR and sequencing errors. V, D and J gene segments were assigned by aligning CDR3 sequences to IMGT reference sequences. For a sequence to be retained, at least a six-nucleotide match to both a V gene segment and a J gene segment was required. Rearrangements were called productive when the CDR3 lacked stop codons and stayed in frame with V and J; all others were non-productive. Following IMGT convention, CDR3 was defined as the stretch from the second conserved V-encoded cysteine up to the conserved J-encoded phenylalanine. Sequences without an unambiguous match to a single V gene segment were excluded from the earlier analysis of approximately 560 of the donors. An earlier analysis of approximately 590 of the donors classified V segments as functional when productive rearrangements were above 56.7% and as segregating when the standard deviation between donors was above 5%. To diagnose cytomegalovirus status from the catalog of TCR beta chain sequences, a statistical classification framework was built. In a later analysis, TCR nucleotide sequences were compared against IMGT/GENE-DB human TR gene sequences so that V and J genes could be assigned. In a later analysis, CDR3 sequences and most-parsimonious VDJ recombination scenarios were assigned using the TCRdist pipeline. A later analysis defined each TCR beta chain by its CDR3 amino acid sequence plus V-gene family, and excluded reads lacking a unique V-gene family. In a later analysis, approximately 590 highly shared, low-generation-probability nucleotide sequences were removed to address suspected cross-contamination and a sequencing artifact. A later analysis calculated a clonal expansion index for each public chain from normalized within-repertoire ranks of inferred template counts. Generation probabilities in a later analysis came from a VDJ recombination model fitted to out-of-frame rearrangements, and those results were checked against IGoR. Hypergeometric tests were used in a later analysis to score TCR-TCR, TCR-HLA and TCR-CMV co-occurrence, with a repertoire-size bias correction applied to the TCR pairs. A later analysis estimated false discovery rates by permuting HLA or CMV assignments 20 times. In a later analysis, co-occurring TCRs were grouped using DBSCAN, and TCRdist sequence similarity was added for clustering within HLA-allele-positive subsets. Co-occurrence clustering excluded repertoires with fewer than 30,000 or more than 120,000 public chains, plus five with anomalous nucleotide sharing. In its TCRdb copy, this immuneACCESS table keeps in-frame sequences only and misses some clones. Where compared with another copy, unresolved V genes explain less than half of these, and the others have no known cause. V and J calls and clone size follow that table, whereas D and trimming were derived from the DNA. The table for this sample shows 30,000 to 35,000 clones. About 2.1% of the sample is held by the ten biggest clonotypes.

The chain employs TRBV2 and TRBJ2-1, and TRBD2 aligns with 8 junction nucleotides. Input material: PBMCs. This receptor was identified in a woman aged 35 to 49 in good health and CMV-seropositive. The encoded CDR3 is CASRVAGFGEQFF. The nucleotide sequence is TGTGCCAGCAGAGTAGCGGGGTTCGGTGAGCAGTTCTTC.